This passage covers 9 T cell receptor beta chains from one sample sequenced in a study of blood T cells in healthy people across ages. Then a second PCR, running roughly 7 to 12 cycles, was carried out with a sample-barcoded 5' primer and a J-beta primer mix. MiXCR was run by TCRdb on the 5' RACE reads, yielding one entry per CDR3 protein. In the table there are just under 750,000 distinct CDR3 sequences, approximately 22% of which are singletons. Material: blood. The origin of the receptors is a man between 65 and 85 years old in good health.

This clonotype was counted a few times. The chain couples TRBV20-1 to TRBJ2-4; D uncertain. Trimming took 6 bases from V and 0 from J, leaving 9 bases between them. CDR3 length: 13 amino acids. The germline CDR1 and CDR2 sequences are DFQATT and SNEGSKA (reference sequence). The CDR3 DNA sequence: TGCAGTGCCGGACCGCTAGCCAAAAACATTCAGTACTTC. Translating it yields CSAGPLAKNIQYF.

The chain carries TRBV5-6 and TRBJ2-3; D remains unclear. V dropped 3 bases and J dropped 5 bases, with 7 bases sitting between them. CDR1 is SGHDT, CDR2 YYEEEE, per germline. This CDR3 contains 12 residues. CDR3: CASSSLEDTQYF. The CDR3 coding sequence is TGTGCCAGCAGCTCTCTAGAAGATACGCAGTATTTT.

For the CDR3, the DNA is TGTGCCAGCAGTTACGCGGCGGACTTTTTCGCAGAGACCCAGTACTTC. Protein sequence: CASSYAADFFAETQYF. The chain joins TRBV6-6 to TRBJ2-5; D possibly corresponds to TRBD2 (5 bases). The CDR3 runs 16 residues. Trimming removed 2 bases at V and 4 bases at J, with 17 bases between. In germline, CDR1 is MNHNY, CDR2 SVGAGI (reference sequence).

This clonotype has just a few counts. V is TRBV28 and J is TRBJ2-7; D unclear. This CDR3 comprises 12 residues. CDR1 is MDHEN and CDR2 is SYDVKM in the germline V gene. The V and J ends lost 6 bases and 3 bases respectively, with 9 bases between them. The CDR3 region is CASRGPVYEQYF. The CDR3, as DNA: TGTGCCAGCAGAGGGCCAGTCTACGAGCAGTACTTC.

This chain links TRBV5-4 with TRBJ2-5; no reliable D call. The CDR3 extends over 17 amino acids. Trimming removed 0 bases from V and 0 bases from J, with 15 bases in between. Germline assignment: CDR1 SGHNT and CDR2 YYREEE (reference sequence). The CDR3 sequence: CASSLGRINPYQETQYF. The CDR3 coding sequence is TGTGCCAGCAGCTTGGGGCGAATCAACCCGTACCAAGAGACCCAGTACTTC.

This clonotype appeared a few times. CDR3 in DNA: TGCAGTGCTAGAGATTGGGCCCTACTAGCGGGGAGAGATACGCAGTATTTT. Its translation: CSARDWALLAGRDTQYF. This chain uses TRBV20-1 with TRBJ2-3; 10 bases align to TRBD2. V trimming: 0 bases; J trimming: 5 bases; junction bases outside the gene matches: 11. There are 17 residues in the CDR3. Germline V gene sequence: CDR1 DFQATT, CDR2 SNEGSKA (reference sequence).

The CDR3 coding sequence is TGTGCCAGCAGCGGACTAGCGGGGCAACGCACCGGGGAGCTGTTTTTT. Its translation: CASSGLAGQRTGELFF. The V and J genes are TRBV6-1 and TRBJ2-2; the match to TRBD2 covers 12 bases. The CDR3 runs to 16 residues. Germline CDR1 and CDR2: MNHNS and SASEGT. V lost 6 bases and J lost 4; bases outside the gene matches: 6.

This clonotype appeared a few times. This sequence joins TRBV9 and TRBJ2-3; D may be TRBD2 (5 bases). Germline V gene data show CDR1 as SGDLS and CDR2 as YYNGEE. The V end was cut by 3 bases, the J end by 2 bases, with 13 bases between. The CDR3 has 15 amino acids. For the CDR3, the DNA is TGTGCCAGCAGCGCCAGACGGGGATTCACAGATACGCAGTATTTT. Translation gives CASSARRGFTDTQYF.

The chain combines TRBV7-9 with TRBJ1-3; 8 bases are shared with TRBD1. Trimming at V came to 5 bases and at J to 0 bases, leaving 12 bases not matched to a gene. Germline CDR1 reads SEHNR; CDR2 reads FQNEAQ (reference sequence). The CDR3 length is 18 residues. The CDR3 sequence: CASSPDRVVLSSGNTIYF. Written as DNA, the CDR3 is TGTGCCAGCAGCCCGGACAGGGTTGTCCTCAGCTCTGGAAACACCATATATTTT. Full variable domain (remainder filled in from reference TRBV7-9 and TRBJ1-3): DTGVSQNPRHKITKRGQNVTFRCDPISEHNRLYWYRQTLGQGPEFLTYFQNEAQLEKSRLLSDRFSAERPKGSFSTLEIQRTEQGDSAMYLCASSPDRVVLSSGNTIYFGEGSWLTVV.